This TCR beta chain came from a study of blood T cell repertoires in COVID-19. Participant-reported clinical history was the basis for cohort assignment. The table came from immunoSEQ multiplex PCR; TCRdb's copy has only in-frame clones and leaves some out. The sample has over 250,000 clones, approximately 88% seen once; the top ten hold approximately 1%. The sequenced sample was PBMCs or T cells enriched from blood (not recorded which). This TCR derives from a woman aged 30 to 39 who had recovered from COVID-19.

CDR3 in DNA: TGCGCCAGCAGCCTGAGGACTAGCGGGGGGAGCACAGATACGCAGTATTTT. This translates into CASSLRTSGGSTDTQYF. This rearrangement joins TRBV4-1 to TRBJ2-3; 14 positions match TRBD2. Unmatched junction bases numbered 3, after V lost 4 bases and J lost 0 bases. The CDR3 length is 17 residues. From germline, CDR1 is MGHRA and CDR2 YSYEKL.